This T cell receptor beta chain was captured in a study of T cell responses to AZD1222 COVID-19 vaccine. Points from the study as a whole: Elevations in Spike-specific TCR breadth and depth followed administration of two AZD1222 doses. The repertoires were collected only after the peak T cell response.

Clones were read by immunoSEQ multiplex PCR, and TCRdb kept only the in-frame ones, dropping some. This table has roughly 150,000 clones, roughly nine tenths appearing once. The V segment lost 1 base and the J segment 5 bases; nucleotides outside the gene matches: 21. The CDR3 has 20 amino acids. Germline assignment: CDR1 LGHDT and CDR2 YNNKEL (reference sequence). Note on this clone: Its cognate antigen is unknown.

The specimen was peripheral blood, collected after recovery from COVID-19. This receptor was identified in an adult who had recovered from COVID-19. V and J are TRBV3-1 (or the pseudogene TRBV3-2) and TRBJ2-7; TRBD2 matches at 9 bases. The CDR3 region has the DNA TGTGCCAGCAGCCAAGTTGGAGGGCGGGGGGGCCCGTGGAGTTTCCACGAGCAGTACTTC. Amino acids: CASSQVGGRGGPWSFHEQYF.